This T cell receptor (beta chain) was retrieved from a study of T cells expressing NK-cell markers. For the study at large: TCR beta repertoires came from sorted CD3+CD56+NKG2C+, CD3+CD56+NKG2C- and CD3+CD56-NKG2C+ T cells. The study's findings and limits: These clonotypes additionally ranked first within the CD3+CD56-NKG2C+ fraction of a few donors. Clones of NKG2C+ T cells that had expanded were of unclear HCMV specificity.

Making the TCR beta cDNA relied on 5'RACE template switching with UMIs. TCRdb reprocessed the 5' RACE reads, with one entry per CDR3 protein and no DNA. This sample's table reports about 260,000 distinct CDR3 sequences. Comment on this clonotype: The antigen is not known.

The CDR3 loop spans 16 amino acids. Germline V CDR1 and CDR2: MGHDK, SYGVNS. The rearrangement uses TRBV25-1 and TRBJ2-3; with no DNA, the TCRdb D assignment of TRBD2 cannot be verified. The specimen was blood T cells: a sorted CD56 or NKG2C T cell subset, CD4+ or CD8+ T cells, or bulk PBMC T cells (not recorded which). The clonotype comes from a woman aged 18 to 75 in good health. The CDR3 sequence: CASSDPRGGRPDTQYF. Full variable domain (missing parts from reference TRBV25-1 and TRBJ2-3): EADIYQTPRYLVIGTGKKITLECSQTMGHDKMYWYQQDPGMELHLIHYSYGVNSTEKGDLSSESTVSRIRTEHFPLTLESARPSHTSQYLCASSDPRGGRPDTQYFGPGTRLTVL.